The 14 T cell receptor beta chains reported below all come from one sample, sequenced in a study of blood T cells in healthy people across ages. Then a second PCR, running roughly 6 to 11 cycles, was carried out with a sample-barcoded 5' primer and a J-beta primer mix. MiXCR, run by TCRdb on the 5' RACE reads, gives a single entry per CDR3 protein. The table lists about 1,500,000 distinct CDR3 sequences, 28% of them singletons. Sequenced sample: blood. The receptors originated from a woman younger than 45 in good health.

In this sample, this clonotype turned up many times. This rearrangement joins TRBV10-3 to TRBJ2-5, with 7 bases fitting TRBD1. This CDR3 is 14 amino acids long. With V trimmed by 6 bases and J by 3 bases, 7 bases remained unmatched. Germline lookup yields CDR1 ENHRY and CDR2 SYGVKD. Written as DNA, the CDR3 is TGTGCCATCAGCGCTAAGACAGGGAAAGAGACCCAGTACTTC. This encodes CAISAKTGKETQYF.

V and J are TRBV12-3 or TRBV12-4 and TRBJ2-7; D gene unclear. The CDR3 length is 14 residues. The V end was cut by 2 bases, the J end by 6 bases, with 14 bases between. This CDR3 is CASSLRTDVGEQYF. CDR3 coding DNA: TGTGCCAGCAGTTTACGCACGGACGTAGGCGAGCAGTACTTC.

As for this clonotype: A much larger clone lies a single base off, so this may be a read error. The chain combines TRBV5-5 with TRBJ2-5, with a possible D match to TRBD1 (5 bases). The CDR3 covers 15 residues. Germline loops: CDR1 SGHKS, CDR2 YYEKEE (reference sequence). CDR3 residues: CVSSLQGGGQETQYF. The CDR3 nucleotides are TGTGTCAGCAGCTTGCAGGGCGGCGGCCAAGAGACCCAGTACTTC.

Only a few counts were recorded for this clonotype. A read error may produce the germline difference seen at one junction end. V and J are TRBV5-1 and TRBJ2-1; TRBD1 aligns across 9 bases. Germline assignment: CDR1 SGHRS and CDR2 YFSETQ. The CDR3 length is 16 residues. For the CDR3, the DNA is TGCGCCGGCAGCCCGACCGGACAGGGGATTTACAATGAGCAGTTCTTC. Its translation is CAGSPTGQGIYNEQFF.

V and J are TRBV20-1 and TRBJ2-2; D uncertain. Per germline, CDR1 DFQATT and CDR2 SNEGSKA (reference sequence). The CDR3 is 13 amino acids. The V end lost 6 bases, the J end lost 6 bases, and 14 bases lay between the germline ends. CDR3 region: CSASPPEAGELFF. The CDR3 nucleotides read TGCAGTGCCTCCCCCCCAGAAGCCGGGGAGCTGTTTTTT.

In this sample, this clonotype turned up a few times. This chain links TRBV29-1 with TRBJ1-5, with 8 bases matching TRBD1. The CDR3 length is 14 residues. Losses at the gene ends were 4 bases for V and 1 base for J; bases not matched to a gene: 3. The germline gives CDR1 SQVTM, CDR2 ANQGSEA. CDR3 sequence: CSVGGDRSNQPQHF. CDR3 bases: TGCAGCGTTGGAGGGGACAGGAGCAATCAGCCCCAGCATTTT.

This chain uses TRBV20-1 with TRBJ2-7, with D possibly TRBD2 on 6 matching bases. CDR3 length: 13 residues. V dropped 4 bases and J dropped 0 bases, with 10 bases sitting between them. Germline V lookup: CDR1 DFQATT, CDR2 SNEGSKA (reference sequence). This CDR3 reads CSAIDGSSYEQYF. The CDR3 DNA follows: TGCAGTGCTATAGACGGGAGCTCCTACGAGCAGTACTTC.

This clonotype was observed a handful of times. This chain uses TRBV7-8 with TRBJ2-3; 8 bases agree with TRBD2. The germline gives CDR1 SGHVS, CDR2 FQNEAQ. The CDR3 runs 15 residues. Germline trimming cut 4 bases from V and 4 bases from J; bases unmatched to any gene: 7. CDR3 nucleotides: TGTGCCAGCAGCTCGCTAGCGGGTATCGCAGATACGCAGTATTTT. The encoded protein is CASSSLAGIADTQYF. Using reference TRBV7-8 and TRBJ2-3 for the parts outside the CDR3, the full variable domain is GAGVSQSPRYKVAKRGQDVALRCDPISGHVSLFWYQQALGQGPEFLTYFQNEAQLDKSGLPSDRFFAERPEGSVSTLKIQRTQQEDSAVYLCASSSLAGIADTQYFGPGTRLTVL.

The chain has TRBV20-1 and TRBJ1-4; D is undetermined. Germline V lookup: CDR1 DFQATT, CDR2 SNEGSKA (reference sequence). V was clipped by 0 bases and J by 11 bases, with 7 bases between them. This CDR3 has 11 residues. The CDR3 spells CSARDLRKLFF. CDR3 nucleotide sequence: TGCAGTGCTAGAGATCTGAGGAAACTGTTTTTT.

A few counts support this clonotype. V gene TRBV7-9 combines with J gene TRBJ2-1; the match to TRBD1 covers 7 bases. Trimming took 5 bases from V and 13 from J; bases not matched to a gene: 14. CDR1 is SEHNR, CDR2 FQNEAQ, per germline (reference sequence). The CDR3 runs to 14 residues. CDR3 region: CASSASTGANRQFF. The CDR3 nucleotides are TGTGCCAGCAGCGCATCTACAGGGGCCAACCGACAGTTCTTC.

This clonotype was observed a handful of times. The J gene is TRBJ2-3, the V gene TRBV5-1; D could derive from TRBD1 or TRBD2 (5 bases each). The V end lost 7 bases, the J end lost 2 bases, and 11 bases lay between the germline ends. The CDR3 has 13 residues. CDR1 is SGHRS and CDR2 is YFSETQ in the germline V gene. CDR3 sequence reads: CASRDPNTDTQYF. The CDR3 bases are TGCGCCAGCCGGGACCCTAACACAGATACGCAGTATTTT.

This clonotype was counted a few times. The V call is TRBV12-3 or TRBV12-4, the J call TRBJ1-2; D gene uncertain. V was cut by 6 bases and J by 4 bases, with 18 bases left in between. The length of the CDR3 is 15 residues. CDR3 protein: CASSTRAPLSYGYTF. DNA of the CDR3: TGTGCCAGCAGCACCCGGGCCCCCCTGAGCTATGGCTACACCTTC.

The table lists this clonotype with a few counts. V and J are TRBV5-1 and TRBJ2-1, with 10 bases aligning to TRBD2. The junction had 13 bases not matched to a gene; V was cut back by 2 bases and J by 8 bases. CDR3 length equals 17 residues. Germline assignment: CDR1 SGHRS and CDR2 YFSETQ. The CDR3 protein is CASSFGGSGLAAHEQFF. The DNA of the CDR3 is TGCGCCAGCAGCTTTGGAGGATCAGGACTAGCGGCTCATGAGCAGTTCTTC.

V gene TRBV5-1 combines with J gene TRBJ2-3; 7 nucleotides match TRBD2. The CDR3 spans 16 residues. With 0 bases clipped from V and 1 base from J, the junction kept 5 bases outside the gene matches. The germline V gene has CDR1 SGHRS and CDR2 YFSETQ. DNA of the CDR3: TGCGCCAGCAGCTTGGCCCGCGGGGGAGGCACAGATACGCAGTATTTT. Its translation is CASSLARGGGTDTQYF.